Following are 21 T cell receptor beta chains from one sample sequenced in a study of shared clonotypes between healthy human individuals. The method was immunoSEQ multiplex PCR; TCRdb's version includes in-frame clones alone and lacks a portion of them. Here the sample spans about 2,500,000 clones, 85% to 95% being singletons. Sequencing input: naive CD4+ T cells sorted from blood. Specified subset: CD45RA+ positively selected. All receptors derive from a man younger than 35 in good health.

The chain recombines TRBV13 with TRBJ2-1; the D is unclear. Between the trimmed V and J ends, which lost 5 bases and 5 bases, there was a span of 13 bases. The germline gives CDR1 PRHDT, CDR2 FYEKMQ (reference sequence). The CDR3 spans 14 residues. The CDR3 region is CASSVSWPDNEQFF. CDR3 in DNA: TGTGCCAGCAGCGTCTCTTGGCCTGACAATGAGCAGTTCTTC.

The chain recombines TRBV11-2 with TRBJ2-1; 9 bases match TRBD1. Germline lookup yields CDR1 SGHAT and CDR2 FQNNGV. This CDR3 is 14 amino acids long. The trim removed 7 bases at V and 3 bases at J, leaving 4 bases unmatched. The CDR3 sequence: CASNPGQGYNEQFF. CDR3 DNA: TGTGCCAGCAACCCGGGACAGGGCTACAATGAGCAGTTCTTC.

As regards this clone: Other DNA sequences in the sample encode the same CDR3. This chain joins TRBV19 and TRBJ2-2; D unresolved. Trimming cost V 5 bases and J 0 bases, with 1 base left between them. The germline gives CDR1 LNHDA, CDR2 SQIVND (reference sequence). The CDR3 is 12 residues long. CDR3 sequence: CASSPNTGELFF. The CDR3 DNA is TGTGCCAGTAGTCCGAACACCGGGGAGCTGTTTTTT.

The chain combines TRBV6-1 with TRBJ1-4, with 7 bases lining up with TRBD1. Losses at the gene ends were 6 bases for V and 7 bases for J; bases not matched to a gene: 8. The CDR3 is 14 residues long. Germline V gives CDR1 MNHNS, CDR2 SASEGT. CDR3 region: CASRDRQGSEKLFF. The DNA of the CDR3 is TGTGCCAGCAGGGACAGACAGGGAAGTGAAAAACTGTTTTTT.

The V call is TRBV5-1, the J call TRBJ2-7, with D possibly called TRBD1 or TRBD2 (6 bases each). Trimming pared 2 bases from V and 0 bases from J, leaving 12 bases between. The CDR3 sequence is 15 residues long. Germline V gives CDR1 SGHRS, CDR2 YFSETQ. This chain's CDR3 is CASSFSGAHSYEQYF. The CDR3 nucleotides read TGCGCCAGCAGCTTCTCGGGGGCCCACTCCTACGAGCAGTACTTC.

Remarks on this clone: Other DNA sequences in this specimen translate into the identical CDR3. The CDR3 here is CAISATGGQETQYF. The CDR3 region has the DNA TGTGCCATCAGTGCCACGGGGGGCCAAGAGACCCAGTACTTC. The chain employs TRBV10-3 and TRBJ2-5, with 7 bases identical to TRBD2. Trimming at V came to 4 bases and at J to 1 base, leaving 3 bases not matched to a gene. This CDR3 spans 14 amino acids. In germline, CDR1 is ENHRY, CDR2 SYGVKD.

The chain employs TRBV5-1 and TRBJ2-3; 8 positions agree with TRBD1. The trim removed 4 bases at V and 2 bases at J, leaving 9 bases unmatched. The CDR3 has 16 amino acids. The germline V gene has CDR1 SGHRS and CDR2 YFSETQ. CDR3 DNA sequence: TGCGCCAGCAGCCTCCCCAGGACAGGGCTCACAGATACGCAGTATTTT. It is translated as CASSLPRTGLTDTQYF.

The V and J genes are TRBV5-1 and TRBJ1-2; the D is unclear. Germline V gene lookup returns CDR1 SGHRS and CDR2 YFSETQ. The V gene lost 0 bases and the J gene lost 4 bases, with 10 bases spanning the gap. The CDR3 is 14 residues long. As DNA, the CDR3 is TGCGCCAGCAGCTTGGAAGGAGGGATCTATGGCTACACCTTC. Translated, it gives CASSLEGGIYGYTF.

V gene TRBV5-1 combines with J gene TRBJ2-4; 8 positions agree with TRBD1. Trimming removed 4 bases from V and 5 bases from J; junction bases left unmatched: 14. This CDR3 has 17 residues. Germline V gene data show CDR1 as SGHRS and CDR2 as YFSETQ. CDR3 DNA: TGCGCCAGCAGCGCGATGACAGGGGATGTGGTTGAAAACATTCAGTACTTC. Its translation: CASSAMTGDVVENIQYF.

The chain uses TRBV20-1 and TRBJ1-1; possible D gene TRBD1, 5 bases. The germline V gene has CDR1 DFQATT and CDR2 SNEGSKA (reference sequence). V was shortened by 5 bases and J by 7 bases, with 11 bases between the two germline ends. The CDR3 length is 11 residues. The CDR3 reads CSAPRAVEAFF. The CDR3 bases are TGCAGTGCTCCCAGGGCAGTTGAAGCTTTCTTT.

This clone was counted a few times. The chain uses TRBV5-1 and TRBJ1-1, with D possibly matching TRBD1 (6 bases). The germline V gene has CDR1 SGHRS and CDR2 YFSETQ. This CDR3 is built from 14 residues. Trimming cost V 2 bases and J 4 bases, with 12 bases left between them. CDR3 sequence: CASSFTGTPTEAFF. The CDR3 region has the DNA TGCGCCAGCAGCTTTACCGGGACACCCACTGAAGCTTTCTTT.

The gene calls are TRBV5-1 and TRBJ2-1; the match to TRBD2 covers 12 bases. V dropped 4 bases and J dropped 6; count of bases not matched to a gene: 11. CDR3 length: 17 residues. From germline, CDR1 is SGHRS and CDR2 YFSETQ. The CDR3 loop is CASSIGTSGPLGNEQFF. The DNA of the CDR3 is TGCGCCAGCAGCATCGGGACTAGCGGGCCCCTCGGCAATGAGCAGTTCTTC.

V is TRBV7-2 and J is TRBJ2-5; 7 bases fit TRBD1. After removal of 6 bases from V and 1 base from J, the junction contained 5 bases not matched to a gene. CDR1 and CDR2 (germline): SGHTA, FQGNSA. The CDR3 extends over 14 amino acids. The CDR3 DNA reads TGTGCCAGCAGTTCCTACAGGGGCCAAGAGACCCAGTACTTC. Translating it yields CASSSYRGQETQYF.

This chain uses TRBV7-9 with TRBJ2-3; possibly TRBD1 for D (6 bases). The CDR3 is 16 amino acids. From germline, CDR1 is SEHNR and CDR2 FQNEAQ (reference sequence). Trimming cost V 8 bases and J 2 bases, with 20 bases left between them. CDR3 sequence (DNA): TGTGCCAGCCAGCTTCGACAGGCTCGGGACACAGATACGCAGTATTTT. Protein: CASQLRQARDTDTQYF.

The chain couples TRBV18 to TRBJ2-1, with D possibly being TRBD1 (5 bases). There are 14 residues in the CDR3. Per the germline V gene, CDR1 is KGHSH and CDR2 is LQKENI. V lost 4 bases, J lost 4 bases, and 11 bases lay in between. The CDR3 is CASSRGGVYNEQFF. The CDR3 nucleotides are TGTGCCAGCTCACGGGGCGGTGTTTACAATGAGCAGTTCTTC.

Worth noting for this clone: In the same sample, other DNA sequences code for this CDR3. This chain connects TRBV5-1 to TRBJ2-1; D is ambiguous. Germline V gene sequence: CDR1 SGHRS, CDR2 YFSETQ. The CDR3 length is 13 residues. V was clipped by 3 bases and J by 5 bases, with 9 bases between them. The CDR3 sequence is CASSSGRDNEQFF. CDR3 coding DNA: TGCGCCAGCAGCTCCGGACGGGACAATGAGCAGTTCTTC.

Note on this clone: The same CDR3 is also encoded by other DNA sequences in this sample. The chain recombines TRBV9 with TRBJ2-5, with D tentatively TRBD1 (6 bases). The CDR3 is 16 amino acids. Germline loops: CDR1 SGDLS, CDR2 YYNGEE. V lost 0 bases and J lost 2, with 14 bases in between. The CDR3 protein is CASSVGIDRTQETQYF. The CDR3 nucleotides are TGTGCCAGCAGCGTAGGCATCGACAGGACGCAAGAGACCCAGTACTTC.

The CDR3 region has the DNA TGCGCCAGCAGCGGGCGGGACTCCGGAACTGAAGCTTTCTTT. It encodes CASSGRDSGTEAFF. The chain is built from TRBV4-1 and TRBJ1-1; weak D call: TRBD1 (5 bases). The CDR3 extends over 14 amino acids. Germline CDR1 is MGHRA and CDR2 is YSYEKL. The V and J ends lost 5 bases and 5 bases respectively, with 15 bases between them.

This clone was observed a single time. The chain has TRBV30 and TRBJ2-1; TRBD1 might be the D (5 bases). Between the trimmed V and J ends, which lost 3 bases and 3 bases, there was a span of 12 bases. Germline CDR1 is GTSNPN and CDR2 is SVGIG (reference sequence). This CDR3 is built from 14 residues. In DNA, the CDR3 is TGTGCCTGGAGCCCTACAGGTTACTACAATGAGCAGTTCTTC. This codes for CAWSPTGYYNEQFF.

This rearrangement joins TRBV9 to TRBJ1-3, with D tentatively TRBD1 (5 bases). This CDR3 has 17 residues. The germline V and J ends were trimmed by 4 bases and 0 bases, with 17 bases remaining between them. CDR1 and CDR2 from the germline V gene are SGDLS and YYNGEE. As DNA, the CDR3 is TGTGCCAGCAGCCCTACCGACAGCCCGAGCTCTGGAAACACCATATATTTT. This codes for CASSPTDSPSSGNTIYF.

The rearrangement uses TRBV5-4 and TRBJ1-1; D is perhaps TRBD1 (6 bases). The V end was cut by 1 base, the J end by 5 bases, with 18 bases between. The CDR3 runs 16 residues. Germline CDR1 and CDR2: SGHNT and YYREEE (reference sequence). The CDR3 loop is CASSLFRGAGTTEAFF. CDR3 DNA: TGTGCCAGCAGCTTGTTTCGGGGGGCTGGTACTACTGAAGCTTTCTTT.